This T cell receptor beta chain was retrieved from a study of T cell changes during pregnancy in multiple sclerosis. Profiling relied on immunoSEQ multiplex PCR, and the TCRdb table lists in-frame clones only, not all of them. The sample contains approximately 24,000 clones, about 88% of which appear only once. The sequence was obtained from a female donor in good health, enrolled as a control in a pregnancy study. The sequencing here drew on CD4+ T cells from peripheral blood mononuclear cells, taken in the second trimester of pregnancy.

CDR3 region: CASSERDRGLGANVLTF. CDR3 DNA: TGTGCCAGCAGTGAAAGGGACAGGGGGCTAGGGGCCAACGTCCTGACTTTC. V usage is TRBV6-1 and J usage is TRBJ2-6; 12 nucleotides align to TRBD1. V shed 2 bases, J shed 4 bases, and the junction held 3 bases outside the gene matches. The CDR3 is 17 residues long. CDR1 is MNHNS, CDR2 SASEGT, per germline.